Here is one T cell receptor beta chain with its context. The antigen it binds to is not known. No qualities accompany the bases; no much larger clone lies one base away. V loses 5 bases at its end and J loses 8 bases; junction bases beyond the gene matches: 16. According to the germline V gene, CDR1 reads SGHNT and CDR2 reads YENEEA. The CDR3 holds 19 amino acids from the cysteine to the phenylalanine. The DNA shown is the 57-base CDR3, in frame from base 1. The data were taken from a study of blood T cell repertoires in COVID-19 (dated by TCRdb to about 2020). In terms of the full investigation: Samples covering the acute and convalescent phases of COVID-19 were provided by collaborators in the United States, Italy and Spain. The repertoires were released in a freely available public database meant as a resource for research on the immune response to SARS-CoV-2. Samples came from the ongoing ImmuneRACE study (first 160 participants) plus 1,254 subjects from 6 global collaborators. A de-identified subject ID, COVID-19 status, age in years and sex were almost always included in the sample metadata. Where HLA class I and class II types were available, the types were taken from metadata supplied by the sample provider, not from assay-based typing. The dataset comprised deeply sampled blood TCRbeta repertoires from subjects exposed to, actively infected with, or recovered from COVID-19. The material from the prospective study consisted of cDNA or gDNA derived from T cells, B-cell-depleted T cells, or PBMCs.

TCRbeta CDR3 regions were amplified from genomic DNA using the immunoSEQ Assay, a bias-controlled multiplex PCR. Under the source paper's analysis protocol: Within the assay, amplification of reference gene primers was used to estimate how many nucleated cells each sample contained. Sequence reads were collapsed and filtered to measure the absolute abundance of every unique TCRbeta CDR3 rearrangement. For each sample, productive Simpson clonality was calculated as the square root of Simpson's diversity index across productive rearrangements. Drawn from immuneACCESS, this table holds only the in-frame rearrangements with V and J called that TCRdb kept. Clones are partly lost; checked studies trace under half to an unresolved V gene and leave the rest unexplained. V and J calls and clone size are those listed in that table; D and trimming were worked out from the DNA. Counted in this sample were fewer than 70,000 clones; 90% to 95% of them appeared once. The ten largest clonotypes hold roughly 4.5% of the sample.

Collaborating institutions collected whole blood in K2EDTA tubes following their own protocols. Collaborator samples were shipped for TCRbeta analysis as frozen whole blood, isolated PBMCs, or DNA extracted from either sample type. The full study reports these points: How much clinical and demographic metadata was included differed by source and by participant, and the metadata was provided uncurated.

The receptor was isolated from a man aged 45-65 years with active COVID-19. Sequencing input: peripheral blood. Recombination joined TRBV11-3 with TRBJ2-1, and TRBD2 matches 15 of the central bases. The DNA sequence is TGTGCCAGCAGCCCCGGACTAGCGGGGGGGGCCCTTATTTTGGATGAGCAGTTCTTC. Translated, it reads CASSPGLAGGALILDEQFF.